The clone carrying this T cell receptor (beta chain) turned up a few times. This sample was included in a study of blood T cell repertoires in COVID-19. Here immunoSEQ multiplex PCR was the method, and the copy in TCRdb shows in-frame clones only, minus some. Of approximately 270,000 clones in the sample, 90% to 95% were seen once. The CDR3 spans 15 residues. V lost 0 bases and J 0 bases, leaving 6 bases between the germline ends. The germline CDR1 and CDR2 sequences are SGHTA and FQGNSA. The rearrangement uses TRBV7-2 and TRBJ1-5; a possible D gene is TRBD1 (6 bases). Sequenced input: PBMCs or T cells enriched from blood (not recorded which). This receptor was obtained from a human donor in a cohort exposed to, infected with or recovered from COVID-19 (not recorded which). The donor label of this sample is uncertain. The CDR3 loop is CASSLATGSNQPQHF. The CDR3 coding sequence is TGTGCCAGCAGCTTAGCGACAGGTAGCAATCAGCCCCAGCATTTT.